This T cell receptor beta chain is drawn from a study of blood T cells in healthy people across ages. Overall study: About one barcoded TCR beta cDNA was captured per two T cells.

This clonotype was seen repeatedly, ten times or more. This CDR3 region has 15 residues. In germline, CDR1 is KGHSH, CDR2 LQKENI. The V and J ends lost 3 bases and 4 bases respectively, with 12 bases between them. Healthy Caucasian individuals from Russia aged about 6 to 95 served as donors. Every sample had a minimum of 6.5 million PBMCs isolated. Next came a second PCR, run for 7 to 11 cycles, which used a sample-barcoded 5' primer along with a J-beta primer mix. A single record per CDR3 protein comes from TCRdb applying MiXCR to the 5' RACE reads. The sample records roughly 800,000 distinct CDR3 sequences, approximately 25% being singletons. In addition, the sample was reused for a study of T cells of mothers and their children. Per that paper: In this cohort, donors were a few healthy Caucasian mothers plus their six children.

The chain employs TRBV18 and TRBJ2-2; possible D gene TRBD2, 6 bases. The receptor comes from a boy aged 5 to 17 in good health. The sequenced sample was blood. For the CDR3, the DNA is TGTGCCAGCTCACCGGGGGGATCGGGCACCGGGGAGCTGTTTTTT. It specifies CASSPGGSGTGELFF.